The 22 T cell receptor beta chains below were found in one sample sequenced in a study of control samples from healthy donors and cancer patients. Generated by immunoSEQ multiplex PCR, the TCRdb table keeps only in-frame clones and is missing some. This table holds 150,000 to 200,000 clones, 91% found once. The specimen was blood. The receptor source for this set is a young woman in good health.

The chain uses TRBV7-2 and TRBJ1-4, with 7 bases aligning to TRBD1. Germline-derived CDR1 and CDR2 are SGHTA and FQGNSA. The CDR3 loop spans 15 amino acids. After removal of 2 bases from V and 7 bases from J, the junction contained 7 bases not matched to a gene. The CDR3 DNA follows: TGTGCCAGCAGCTTAAGCCAGGGGGGTAGTGAAAAACTGTTTTTT. As protein: CASSLSQGGSEKLFF.

This rearrangement joins TRBV2 to TRBJ2-7, with TRBD2 identical over 11 bases. CDR1 is SNHLY, CDR2 FYNNEI, per germline. CDR3 size: 15 residues. After removal of 4 bases from V and 5 bases from J, the junction contained 7 bases not matched to a gene. The CDR3 bases are TGTGCCAGCAGTGCGCTAGCGGGGGGTGGGAACGAGCAGTACTTC. As protein: CASSALAGGGNEQYF.

The rearrangement uses TRBV25-1 and TRBJ2-7; 10 positions agree with TRBD2. CDR3 size: 16 residues. The germline gives CDR1 MGHDK, CDR2 SYGVNS. V trimming: 2 bases; J trimming: 4 bases; junction bases outside the gene matches: 8. The CDR3 protein is CASSEGSGRASYEQYF. CDR3 nucleotides: TGTGCCAGCAGTGAAGGGAGCGGGAGGGCCTCTTACGAGCAGTACTTC.

The chain uses TRBV11-2 and TRBJ2-2, with TRBD2 matching over 13 bases. This CDR3 is built from 18 residues. V lost 5 bases to trimming and J lost 4 bases; unmatched junction nucleotides: 10. Germline CDR1 and CDR2: SGHAT and FQNNGV. CDR3 amino acids: CASSTWTSGGPRTGELFF. CDR3 DNA sequence: TGTGCCAGCAGCACCTGGACTAGCGGGGGCCCTCGCACCGGGGAGCTGTTTTTT.

The rearrangement uses TRBV27 and TRBJ1-2; TRBD1 agrees at 9 bases. This CDR3 spans 13 amino acids. V trimming: 6 bases; J trimming: 7 bases; junction bases outside the gene matches: 6. CDR1 and CDR2 (germline): MNHEY, SMNVEV (reference sequence). CDR3 coding DNA: TGTGCCAGCAGCCCCGACAGGGGGTTTGGCTACACCTTC. Translation gives CASSPDRGFGYTF.

The V call is TRBV30, the J call TRBJ2-4; unclear D gene. Germline-derived CDR1 and CDR2 are GTSNPN and SVGIG (reference sequence). The length of the CDR3 is 12 residues. V dropped 0 bases and J dropped 5 bases, with 5 bases sitting between them. The CDR3 spells CAWSVVENIQYF. For the CDR3, the DNA is TGTGCCTGGAGTGTGGTCGAAAACATTCAGTACTTC.

As for this clone: At the DNA level, this CDR3 is encoded by other sequences in the same sample as well. V is TRBV2 and J is TRBJ1-5, with 10 bases that match TRBD1. The CDR3 spans 13 residues. Germline V gives CDR1 SNHLY, CDR2 FYNNEI. Germline trimming cut 6 bases from V and 6 bases from J; bases unmatched to any gene: 2. The CDR3: CASRDRGLQPQHF. The CDR3 bases are TGTGCCAGCAGAGACAGGGGGCTTCAGCCCCAGCATTTT.

Concerning this clone: Other DNA sequences within the sample encode an identical CDR3. The rearrangement links TRBV5-1 to TRBJ2-3; D unresolved. The CDR3 is 14 amino acids. The germline V and J ends were trimmed by 0 bases and 3 bases, with 8 bases remaining between them. The germline V gene encodes CDR1 SGHRS and CDR2 YFSETQ. The CDR3 region has the DNA TGCGCCAGCAGCTTGGAGGGTCGGACAGATACGCAGTATTTT. Residues: CASSLEGRTDTQYF.

The chain combines TRBV28 with TRBJ1-1; no definite D call. Germline V gene sequence: CDR1 MDHEN, CDR2 SYDVKM. CDR3 length equals 16 residues. V gave up 6 bases and J gave up 3 bases, with 20 bases separating them. The CDR3, as DNA: TGTGCCAGCAGCCTCCCGATGAGGGAGAGGGACACTGAAGCTTTCTTT. Its translation is CASSLPMRERDTEAFF.

The chain recombines TRBV2 with TRBJ1-1; unclear D gene. Looked up from germline, CDR1 is SNHLY and CDR2 is FYNNEI. The CDR3 loop spans 14 amino acids. With 1 base removed from V and 0 bases from J, the gap between germline ends came to 6 bases. CDR3 region: CASSEGAMNTEAFF. In nucleotides, the CDR3 is TGTGCCAGCAGTGAAGGCGCCATGAACACTGAAGCTTTCTTT.

J is TRBJ2-7 and V is TRBV27; 10 positions agree with TRBD1. With 7 bases clipped from V and 4 bases from J, the junction kept 4 bases outside the gene matches. The CDR3 runs to 13 residues. Germline V gene data show CDR1 as MNHEY and CDR2 as SMNVEV (reference sequence). The CDR3 coding sequence is TGTGCCAGCAATCCGGGACAGGGGTACGAGCAGTACTTC. Its translation is CASNPGQGYEQYF.

This chain links TRBV4-2 with TRBJ2-1, with D unclear. This CDR3 region has 15 residues. V was pared by 0 bases and J by 0 bases, with 6 bases between. Germline lookup yields CDR1 LGHNA and CDR2 YNFKEQ. In DNA, the CDR3 is TGTGCCAGCAGCCAAGACAGGAGCTCCTACAATGAGCAGTTCTTC. It encodes CASSQDRSSYNEQFF.

The chain uses TRBV9 and TRBJ2-1; 8 bases match TRBD2. CDR1 SGDLS and CDR2 YYNGEE come from the germline V gene. Unmatched junction bases numbered 11, after V lost 0 bases and J lost 15 bases. The CDR3 is 14 amino acids. The CDR3 DNA sequence: TGTGCCAGCAGCGTAGCTACGACGGGAGGGCCTGGGTTCTTC. It yields the protein CASSVATTGGPGFF.

This clone was recorded once. V is TRBV24-1 and J is TRBJ2-5; 12 bases are shared with TRBD1. The V gene end was trimmed by 9 bases and the J gene end by 5 bases; junction bases not matched to a gene: 6. Per germline, CDR1 KGHDR and CDR2 SFDVKD. The CDR3 consists of 14 residues. CDR3 nucleotides: TGTGCCACCCGGGACAGGGGGCGCGGCGAGACCCAGTACTTC. It is translated as CATRDRGRGETQYF.

The V call is TRBV20-1, the J call TRBJ1-5; tentative D call: TRBD1 (5 bases). Per the germline V gene, CDR1 is DFQATT and CDR2 is SNEGSKA (reference sequence). This CDR3 region has 13 residues. The V gene lost 3 bases and the J gene lost 3 bases, with 9 bases spanning the gap. The CDR3 DNA reads TGCAGTGCTAGTGGAGGGGCCAATCAGCCCCAGCATTTT. Translated, it gives CSASGGANQPQHF.

The rearrangement links TRBV2 to TRBJ2-1; 11 bases line up with TRBD2. Looked up from germline, CDR1 is SNHLY and CDR2 is FYNNEI. The CDR3 covers 15 residues. With V trimmed by 6 bases and J by 4 bases, 5 bases remained unmatched. As DNA, the CDR3 is TGTGCCAGCAGGGAACTAGCGGGAGATTACAATGAGCAGTTCTTC. It yields the protein CASRELAGDYNEQFF.

The chain combines TRBV6-6 with TRBJ1-2; D may be TRBD1 (6 bases). This CDR3 comprises 15 residues. CDR1 and CDR2 from the germline V gene are MNHNY and SVGAGI (reference sequence). V dropped 0 bases and J dropped 4 bases, with 12 bases sitting between them. This chain's CDR3 is CASSYSTGAGYGYTF. The DNA for the CDR3 is TGTGCCAGCAGTTACTCGACGGGGGCAGGCTATGGCTACACCTTC.

The gene calls are TRBV30 and TRBJ2-7; perhaps D is TRBD1 or TRBD2 (5 bases each). V was shortened by 4 bases and J by 1 base, with 17 bases between the two germline ends. Germline assignment: CDR1 GTSNPN and CDR2 SVGIG (reference sequence). CDR3 length: 15 amino acids. The CDR3 DNA reads as TGTGCCTGGATGGACGTCCGGGGACGATCCTACGAGCAGTACTTC. As protein: CAWMDVRGRSYEQYF.

Note on this clone: Other DNA sequences in the same sample also yield this CDR3. V is TRBV7-8 and J is TRBJ1-5; 8 bases are a match to TRBD1. Losses at the gene ends were 4 bases for V and 6 bases for J; bases not matched to a gene: 5. Germline V gene sequence: CDR1 SGHVS, CDR2 FQNEAQ. The CDR3 consists of 14 residues. The CDR3 reads CASSSTGEGQPQHF. The CDR3 nucleotides read TGTGCCAGCAGCTCGACAGGGGAAGGTCAGCCCCAGCATTTT.

This chain uses TRBV13 with TRBJ1-5; D uncertain. The CDR3 has 14 residues. V lost 4 bases and J 3 bases, leaving 10 bases between the germline ends. The germline CDR1 and CDR2 sequences are PRHDT and FYEKMQ (reference sequence). The CDR3 loop reads CASSSGGPNQPQHF. The CDR3 coding sequence is TGTGCCAGCAGCTCCGGCGGCCCCAATCAGCCCCAGCATTTT.

V usage is TRBV20-1 and J usage is TRBJ2-7; D ambiguous. The CDR3 is 11 amino acids. Germline CDR1 DFQATT, CDR2 SNEGSKA (reference sequence). The V end was cut by 1 base, the J end by 6 bases, with 7 bases between. The CDR3 reads CSARVYGEQYF. The CDR3 DNA follows: TGCAGTGCTAGAGTATACGGCGAGCAGTACTTC.

The chain combines TRBV19 with TRBJ1-5; D is perhaps TRBD1 (5 bases). V gave up 4 bases and J gave up 0 bases, with 13 bases separating them. Looked up from germline, CDR1 is LNHDA and CDR2 is SQIVND (reference sequence). This CDR3 is 16 amino acids long. CDR3 in amino acids: CASSKTAAYSNQPQHF. The CDR3 coding sequence is TGTGCCAGTAGTAAGACAGCCGCCTATAGCAATCAGCCCCAGCATTTT.